This entry lists 21 T cell receptor beta chains sequenced from one sample in a study of monozygotic twins with inflammatory bowel disease. Each CDR3 protein gets one entry in TCRdb, which reprocessed the 5' RACE reads and gives no DNA. The repertoire table contains about 450,000 distinct CDR3 sequences. The specimen sequenced was blood. The receptors were sampled from a human donor with ulcerative colitis or Crohn's disease, or a healthy co-twin of an affected twin (not recorded which).

This chain uses TRBV6-2 or TRBV6-3 with TRBJ2-7. This CDR3 is 13 amino acids long. The germline V gene encodes CDR1 MNHEY and CDR2 SVGEGT. The CDR3: CASSYSSHFEQYF.

The chain carries TRBV14 and TRBJ2-7; TCRdb's D call of TRBD1 is untestable without DNA. Germline loops: CDR1 SGHDN, CDR2 FVKESK. This CDR3 region has 15 residues. Here the CDR3 reads CASSSVGGPSYEQYF.

The V gene is TRBV10-3, the J gene TRBJ1-5. Germline values: CDR1 ENHRY, CDR2 SYGVKD. The CDR3 has 12 amino acids. The CDR3 loop reads CAISRVGQPQHF.

The V and J genes are TRBV10-3 and TRBJ2-3. This CDR3 spans 12 amino acids. Looked up from germline, CDR1 is ENHRY and CDR2 is SYGVKD. The CDR3 spells CAIQGDTDTQYF.

V and J are TRBV20-1 and TRBJ2-3; TCRdb gives TRBD2 as the D gene, but with no DNA this cannot be confirmed. In germline, CDR1 is DFQATT, CDR2 SNEGSKA (reference sequence). The CDR3 covers 13 residues. CDR3 loop: CSVQEGRADTQYF.

The chain uses TRBV5-1 and TRBJ1-4; the D gene TCRdb calls, TRBD1, cannot be checked with no DNA. CDR1 and CDR2 (germline): SGHRS, YFSETQ. This CDR3 comprises 14 residues. The CDR3: CASSLVQGSEKLFF.

The chain uses TRBV6-5 and TRBJ2-5; without DNA, the TCRdb call of TRBD1 cannot be checked. The CDR3 totals 12 residues. CDR1 MNHEY and CDR2 SVGAGI come from the germline V gene. This CDR3 is CASSLSGGAQYF.

The chain combines TRBV6-1 with TRBJ2-2; TCRdb lists TRBD2, though no DNA is available to test this call. The CDR3 is made up of 14 amino acids. Germline CDR1 is MNHNS and CDR2 is SASEGT. CDR3 protein: CASNIAGGTGELFF.

J is TRBJ2-2 and V is TRBV7-6; TCRdb proposes TRBD2, but this gene call is untestable without DNA. There are 16 residues in the CDR3. Per germline, CDR1 SGHVS and CDR2 FNYEAQ. CDR3 sequence: CASSLEFGGGTGELFF.

CDR3 region: CASSFAHLDEQYF. The chain has TRBV12-3 or TRBV12-4 and TRBJ2-7. CDR3 length equals 13 residues.

This chain uses TRBV3-1 with TRBJ2-7. Per germline, CDR1 LGHDT and CDR2 YNNKEL (reference sequence). CDR3 size: 12 residues. This CDR3 reads CASSQGPLEQYF.

The rearrangement uses TRBV11-2 and TRBJ1-4. Germline CDR1 is SGHAT and CDR2 is FQNNGV. This CDR3 is 15 amino acids long. The CDR3 is CASSFRGAPNEKLFF.

The chain is built from TRBV12-3 or TRBV12-4 and TRBJ2-7. The CDR3 extends over 14 amino acids. CDR3 amino acids: CASSPTYAGYEQYF.

V gene TRBV5-1 combines with J gene TRBJ2-1; TCRdb designates TRBD1, a call that cannot be tested without DNA. The CDR3 is made up of 12 amino acids. Germline CDR1 is SGHRS and CDR2 is YFSETQ. The CDR3 spells CASSLQGSEQFF.

This sequence joins TRBV20-1 and TRBJ2-3; no DNA is available, so the TRBD1 call from TCRdb remains unchecked. Germline CDR1 is DFQATT and CDR2 is SNEGSKA (reference sequence). The CDR3 consists of 14 residues. This chain's CDR3 is CSAGAGVSTDTQYF.

J is TRBJ1-3 and V is TRBV14; TCRdb names TRBD1, which stays unverified in the absence of DNA. This CDR3 is built from 15 residues. Germline V lookup: CDR1 SGHDN, CDR2 FVKESK. CDR3 sequence: CASSQDRDSINTIYF. Complete variable domain (other parts from reference TRBV14 and TRBJ1-3): EAGVTQFPSHSVIEKGQTVTLRCDPISGHDNLYWYRRVMGKEIKFLLHFVKESKQDESGMPNNRFLAERTGGTYSTLKVQPAELEDSGVYFCASSQDRDSINTIYFGEGSWLTVV.

The chain uses TRBV5-1 and TRBJ2-5; the D gene TCRdb calls, TRBD1, cannot be checked with no DNA. This CDR3 has 15 residues. CDR1 SGHRS and CDR2 YFSETQ come from the germline V gene. This chain's CDR3 is CASSLEGRGGETQYF.

V usage is TRBV5-1 and J usage is TRBJ2-2; TCRdb's D gene call, TRBD1, goes unchecked for lack of DNA. The CDR3 length is 14 residues. Germline V CDR1 and CDR2: SGHRS, YFSETQ. CDR3 sequence reads: CASAWDSNTGELFF.

The chain recombines TRBV7-2 with TRBJ1-5; the D gene TCRdb calls, TRBD1, cannot be checked with no DNA. The CDR3 length is 16 residues. Germline V gives CDR1 SGHTA, CDR2 FQGNSA. CDR3 residues: CASSLASGTVNQPQHF.

The J gene is TRBJ2-1, the V gene TRBV18. The CDR3 is 16 residues long. Looked up from germline, CDR1 is KGHSH and CDR2 is LQKENI. CDR3 in amino acids: CASSPPLGATYNEQFF.

This chain uses TRBV12-3 or TRBV12-4 with TRBJ2-7; TCRdb indicates TRBD1, and absent DNA this call remains unverified. The CDR3 is made up of 13 amino acids. The CDR3 protein is CASRDRASYEQYF.